The 3 T cell receptor beta chains presented below share a single source sample, sequenced in a study of shared clonotypes between healthy human individuals. Libraries were prepared by immunoSEQ multiplex PCR; TCRdb keeps only in-frame clonotypes and omits some of them. The sample has 1,500,000 or so clones, approximately 96% seen once. Source material: naive CD4+ T cells sorted from blood. Regarding subset: CD45RA+ positively selected. All receptors derive from a man younger than 40 in good health.

The V gene is TRBV6-1, the J gene TRBJ2-3; possible D gene TRBD1, 6 bases. The V end lost 4 bases, the J end lost 0 bases, and 17 bases lay between the germline ends. Germline V gene data show CDR1 as MNHNS and CDR2 as SASEGT. The CDR3 extends over 17 amino acids. CDR3 nucleotides: TGTGCCAGCAGTGGAGGACAGTTTTTCACTAGCACAGATACGCAGTATTTT. Its protein is CASSGGQFFTSTDTQYF.

The chain has TRBV19 and TRBJ2-3, with D perhaps matching TRBD2 (6 bases). Per germline, CDR1 LNHDA and CDR2 SQIVND (reference sequence). The CDR3 contains 13 residues. Trimming cost V 10 bases and J 4 bases, with 15 bases left between them. CDR3 amino acids: CATAPEGPDTQYF. In DNA, the CDR3 is TGTGCCACCGCTCCGGAGGGTCCAGATACGCAGTATTTT.

Note on this clone: Other DNA sequences in this specimen translate into the identical CDR3. The gene calls are TRBV5-1 and TRBJ2-2; D uncertain. Per germline, CDR1 SGHRS and CDR2 YFSETQ. The CDR3 is made up of 14 amino acids. The V end lost 1 base, the J end lost 2 bases, and 6 bases lay between the germline ends. As DNA, the CDR3 is TGCGCCAGCAGCTTGTTACAAAACACCGGGGAGCTGTTTTTT. Translating it yields CASSLLQNTGELFF. The full variable domain, in which reference TRBV5-1 and TRBJ2-2 provide the parts outside the CDR3, is KAGVTQTPRYLIKTRGQQVTLSCSPISGHRSVSWYQQTPGQGLQFLFEYFSETQRNKGNFPGRFSGRQFSNSRSEMNVSTLELGDSALYLCASSLLQNTGELFFGEGSRLTVL.